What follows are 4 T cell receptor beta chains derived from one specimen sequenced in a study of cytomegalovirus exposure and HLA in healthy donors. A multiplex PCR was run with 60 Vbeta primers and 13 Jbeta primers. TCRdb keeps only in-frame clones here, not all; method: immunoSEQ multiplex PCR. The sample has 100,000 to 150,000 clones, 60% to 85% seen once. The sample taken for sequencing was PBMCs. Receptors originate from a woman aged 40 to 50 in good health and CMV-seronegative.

The CDR3 sequence: CASSLRGNEQFF. The CDR3 DNA is TGTGCCAGCAGTTTGCGCGGCAATGAGCAGTTCTTC. The chain uses TRBV28 and TRBJ2-1; unclear D gene. The length of the CDR3 is 12 residues. From germline, CDR1 is MDHEN and CDR2 SYDVKM. V was pared by 3 bases and J by 6 bases, with 6 bases between.

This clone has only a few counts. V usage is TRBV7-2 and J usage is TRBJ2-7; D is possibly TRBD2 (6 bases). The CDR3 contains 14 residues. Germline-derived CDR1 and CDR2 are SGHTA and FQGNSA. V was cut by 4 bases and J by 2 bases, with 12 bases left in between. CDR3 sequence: CASSSVAATYEQYF. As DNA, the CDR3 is TGTGCCAGCAGCTCAGTAGCGGCAACCTACGAGCAGTACTTC.

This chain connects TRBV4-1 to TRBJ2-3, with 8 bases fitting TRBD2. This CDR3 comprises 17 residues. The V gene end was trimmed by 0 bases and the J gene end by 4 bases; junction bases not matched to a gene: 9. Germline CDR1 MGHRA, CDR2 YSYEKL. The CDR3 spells CASSQDRGAGVPDTQYF. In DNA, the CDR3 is TGCGCCAGCAGCCAAGATCGGGGAGCGGGAGTCCCAGATACGCAGTATTTT.

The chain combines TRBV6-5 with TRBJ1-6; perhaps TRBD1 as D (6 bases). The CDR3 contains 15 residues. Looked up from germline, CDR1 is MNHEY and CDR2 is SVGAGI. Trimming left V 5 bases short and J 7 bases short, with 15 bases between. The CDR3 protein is CASSLPPTGNSPLHF. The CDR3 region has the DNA TGTGCCAGCAGTCTCCCACCCACAGGGAATTCACCCCTCCACTTT.